This T cell receptor beta chain was observed in a study of T cells in localized non-small cell lung cancer. A word on this clone: Antigen specificity is unknown.

Here immunoSEQ multiplex PCR was the method, and the copy in TCRdb shows in-frame clones only, minus some. The table shows roughly 21,000 clones, with approximately 88% occurring only once. Unmatched junction bases numbered 7, after V lost 5 bases and J lost 1 base. The CDR3 runs 15 residues. Germline loops: CDR1 MDHEN, CDR2 SYDVKM. Whole-study findings and limits: A higher density of T cells in blood coincided with extended overall survival.

The chain links TRBV28 to TRBJ2-7, with 8 bases identical to TRBD2. The starting material was peripheral blood mononuclear cells, obtained before any cancer treatment. The clonotype originates from a male donor aged 60 or older with stage II lung adenocarcinoma. The CDR3 protein is CASSEPGLGSYEQYF. The CDR3 DNA reads TGTGCCAGCAGTGAACCGGGACTAGGATCCTACGAGCAGTACTTC.